This T cell receptor (beta chain) was captured in a study of blood T cells in healthy people across ages. Study-level background: Template switching retrieved approximately one barcoded beta molecule for each two T cells. Findings and limits, study-wide: A strong correlation was found between TCR beta diversity and the percentage of naive T cells. Older age coincided with a roughly linear decline in TCR beta diversity per million T cells.

J gave up 8 bases and V 0 bases, and 6 bases lay outside the gene matches. This CDR3 comprises 15 residues. Germline V gene sequence: CDR1 ENHRY, CDR2 SYGVKD. PCR was performed a second time for about 6 to 11 cycles using a sample-barcoded 5' primer and a J-beta primer mix. TCRdb ran MiXCR on the 5' RACE reads and lists one entry per CDR3 protein. The sample has about 1.6 million distinct CDR3 sequences, 34% seen once. On this clonotype: The antigen is undetermined.

The receptor was isolated from a woman aged 30 to 39 in good health. Sequenced material: blood. The chain couples TRBV10-3 to TRBJ1-2, with 10 bases aligning to TRBD1. This CDR3 is CAISESGQGVGGYTF. The CDR3 nucleotides are TGTGCCATCAGTGAGTCAGGACAGGGGGTCGGCGGCTACACCTTC.